These 21 T cell receptor beta chains were sequenced from one sample in a study of early T cells in non-severe SARS-CoV-2 infection (dated by TCRdb to the early 2020s). Receptors were amplified or captured by 5' RACE. The sample was run on a NextSeq 500. The public reads were reprocessed in TCRdb via fastp at Q25 and MiXCR, keeping in-frame beta chains. Under each unique CDR3 protein, matching rows form one entry showing the most common genes and DNA. Present in this sample are 55,000 to 70,000 distinct CDR3 sequences, about a tenth of which were seen just once. Around 5.8% of the sample lies in the top ten. Material: whole blood. The receptor set was obtained from an adult who was a healthcare worker with PCR-confirmed SARS-CoV-2 infection or an uninfected control (not recorded which).

The chain recombines TRBV18 with TRBJ1-1; D is possibly TRBD1 (5 bases). The V end was cut by 3 bases, the J end by 3 bases, with 11 bases between. Germline loops: CDR1 KGHSH, CDR2 LQKENI. The CDR3 consists of 14 residues. CDR3 sequence reads: CASSPGHMDTEAFF. Here the CDR3 DNA reads TGTGCCAGCTCACCCGGACATATGGACACTGAAGCTTTCTTT.

This clonotype was counted a few times. V is TRBV6-5 and J is TRBJ2-5, with 8 bases that match TRBD1. Per germline, CDR1 MNHEY and CDR2 SVGAGI. V shed 5 bases and J 3 bases; nucleotides not matched to a gene: 5. The CDR3 is 14 amino acids. The CDR3, as DNA: TGTGCCAGCAGTGCCCAGACAGGGGAAGAGACCCAGTACTTC. This codes for CASSAQTGEETQYF.

The table lists this clonotype with many counts. The chain links TRBV7-9 to TRBJ1-1; D not resolved. Germline CDR1 SEHNR, CDR2 FQNEAQ (reference sequence). V was clipped by 4 bases and J by 8 bases, with 11 bases between them. The CDR3 is 12 residues long. The CDR3 reads CASSSRALEAFF. The CDR3 DNA reads TGTGCCAGCAGCTCTCGAGCTCTAGAAGCTTTCTTT.

V and J are TRBV20-1 and TRBJ2-3; 8 positions agree with TRBD2. Germline assignment: CDR1 DFQATT and CDR2 SNEGSKA (reference sequence). The CDR3 has 13 amino acids. J lost 3 bases, V lost 3 bases, and 2 bases had no gene match. The DNA for the CDR3 is TGCAGTGCTAGTCGCGGGAGGACAGATACGCAGTATTTT. Translating gives CSASRGRTDTQYF.

This clonotype has only a few counts. This rearrangement joins TRBV20-1 to TRBJ2-7; 7 positions agree with TRBD2. With V trimmed by 1 base and J by 3 bases, 0 bases remained unmatched. Germline V gene data show CDR1 as DFQATT and CDR2 as SNEGSKA (reference sequence). The CDR3 totals 12 residues. The CDR3 loop is CSARASGYEQYF. The CDR3 region has the DNA TGCAGTGCTAGAGCTAGCGGCTACGAGCAGTACTTC.

This clonotype was counted a few times. The chain employs TRBV12-3 or TRBV12-4 and TRBJ2-1; the match to TRBD2 covers 7 bases. This CDR3 is 14 amino acids long. Germline trimming cut 3 bases from V and 6 bases from J; bases unmatched to any gene: 5. The CDR3 region has the DNA TGTGCCAGCAGTTTCTCCGGGAGGTCCAATGAGCAGTTCTTC. Translation gives CASSFSGRSNEQFF.

This clonotype turned up a few times. This chain connects TRBV19 to TRBJ2-2; 10 bases are a match to TRBD2. The V gene end was trimmed by 2 bases and the J gene end by 6 bases; junction bases not matched to a gene: 3. This CDR3 comprises 15 residues. The V gene's germline CDR1 is LNHDA and CDR2 SQIVND (reference sequence). CDR3 residues: CASSIPGLASGELFF. DNA for the CDR3: TGTGCCAGTAGTATACCGGGACTAGCGTCCGGGGAGCTGTTTTTT.

This clonotype turned up a few times. The chain has TRBV20-1 and TRBJ2-1; 8 positions agree with TRBD2. The CDR3 has 13 amino acids. The trim removed 7 bases at V and 8 bases at J, leaving 10 bases unmatched. CDR1 is DFQATT, CDR2 SNEGSKA, per germline (reference sequence). The CDR3 DNA reads TGCAGTGTCCCAGCGGGAGTACTCGATGAGCAGTTCTTC. This gives the protein CSVPAGVLDEQFF.

The CDR3 protein is CASSQGFKETQYF. Here the CDR3 DNA reads TGTGCCAGCAGCCAGGGATTCAAAGAGACCCAGTACTTC. V and J are TRBV14 and TRBJ2-5; no firm D call. The CDR3 extends over 13 amino acids. CDR1 and CDR2 from the germline V gene are SGHDN and FVKESK. The V end lost 3 bases, the J end lost 3 bases, and 8 bases lay between the germline ends.

This clonotype was counted only a few times. V is TRBV11-2 and J is TRBJ2-1, with a tentative D call TRBD2 (6 bases). There are 15 residues in the CDR3. The germline V and J ends were trimmed by 5 bases and 5 bases, with 16 bases remaining between them. Germline CDR1 is SGHAT and CDR2 is FQNNGV. For the CDR3, the DNA is TGTGCCAGCAGCCCCCGTTTTAGCGGAGACAATGAGCAGTTCTTC. This encodes CASSPRFSGDNEQFF.

This clonotype was detected ten times or more. This chain joins TRBV2 and TRBJ2-7; D not resolved. Trimming removed 4 bases from V and 6 bases from J, with 10 bases in between. Per the germline V gene, CDR1 is SNHLY and CDR2 is FYNNEI. The CDR3 runs 12 residues. For the CDR3, the DNA is TGTGCCAGCAGTGTTGAAGGGATCGAGCAGTACTTC. Its protein is CASSVEGIEQYF.

The V gene is TRBV7-9, the J gene TRBJ1-2; unclear D gene. The V end lost 8 bases, the J end lost 4 bases, and 11 bases lay between the germline ends. The CDR3 has 12 amino acids. Germline V gives CDR1 SEHNR, CDR2 FQNEAQ (reference sequence). The CDR3 nucleotides read TGTGCCAGCCAACAGCTTCTCTATGGCTACACCTTC. Amino acid sequence: CASQQLLYGYTF.

The chain employs TRBV19 and TRBJ1-5, with TRBD1 matching 9 bases. The germline CDR1 and CDR2 sequences are LNHDA and SQIVND (reference sequence). With V trimmed by 3 bases and J by 5 bases, 2 bases remained unmatched. The CDR3 is 14 amino acids. The CDR3 reads CASSIRDRDQPQHF. CDR3 DNA sequence: TGTGCCAGTAGTATCCGGGACAGGGATCAGCCCCAGCATTTT.

In its sample, this clonotype was seen a few times. The V call is TRBV6-1, the J call TRBJ2-1; D tentatively fits TRBD1 or TRBD2 (5 bases each). V was pared by 8 bases and J by 8 bases, with 25 bases between. Germline CDR1 and CDR2: MNHNS and SASEGT. The CDR3 is made up of 16 amino acids. CDR3 sequence (DNA): TGTGCCAGCCCGAGTCCGGGACGGAAAAAAAGGGATGAGCAGTTCTTC. The encoded protein is CASPSPGRKKRDEQFF.

This clonotype was counted only a few times. The V gene is TRBV18, the J gene TRBJ2-7; D is possibly TRBD1 (6 bases). Trimming removed 3 bases at V and 0 bases at J, with 12 bases between. The CDR3 totals 15 residues. Germline CDR1 reads KGHSH; CDR2 reads LQKENI. Here the CDR3 DNA reads TGTGCCAGCTCACCGGGGGTAGGGGGCTCCTACGAGCAGTACTTC. Translating it yields CASSPGVGGSYEQYF.

J is TRBJ2-1 and V is TRBV7-2; D possibly corresponds to TRBD2 (6 bases). Germline V gene lookup returns CDR1 SGHTA and CDR2 FQGNSA. The length of the CDR3 is 13 residues. The germline V and J ends were trimmed by 1 base and 9 bases, with 10 bases remaining between them. The DNA for the CDR3 is TGTGCCAGCAGCTTAGGGAGGGCCGGTGAGCAGTTCTTC. As protein: CASSLGRAGEQFF.

The rearrangement uses TRBV29-1 and TRBJ2-1; tentative D call: TRBD2 (5 bases). Germline V gives CDR1 SQVTM, CDR2 ANQGSEA. Trimming took 4 bases from V and 4 from J, leaving 14 bases between them. The CDR3 runs 14 residues. CDR3 in DNA: TGCAGCGTTGTGTTAGCGCAAACTTACAATGAGCAGTTCTTC. It encodes CSVVLAQTYNEQFF.

This sequence joins TRBV7-6 and TRBJ2-5; 8 bases are a match to TRBD1. After removal of 1 base from V and 4 bases from J, the junction contained 8 bases not matched to a gene. The CDR3 runs 16 residues. Germline CDR1 is SGHVS and CDR2 is FNYEAQ. The CDR3 sequence: CASSLGGQVEPETQYF. CDR3 coding DNA: TGTGCCAGCAGCTTAGGGGGACAGGTTGAACCAGAGACCCAGTACTTC.

The chain joins TRBV28 to TRBJ1-4, with D unclear. CDR3 length: 14 amino acids. Germline lookup yields CDR1 MDHEN and CDR2 SYDVKM. V shed 4 bases and J shed 4 bases, with 10 bases lying between them. CDR3 amino acids: CASSSRGVNEKLFF. CDR3 DNA sequence: TGTGCCAGCAGTTCCCGCGGGGTTAATGAAAAACTGTTTTTT.

This clonotype was seen at least ten times. The chain combines TRBV7-9 with TRBJ1-1, with D uncertain. Germline V gene sequence: CDR1 SEHNR, CDR2 FQNEAQ (reference sequence). This CDR3 contains 12 residues. With 2 bases removed from V and 7 bases from J, the gap between germline ends came to 8 bases. This CDR3 reads CASSLRANEAFF. As DNA, the CDR3 is TGTGCCAGCAGCTTACGGGCCAATGAAGCTTTCTTT. Using reference TRBV7-9 and TRBJ1-1 for the parts outside the CDR3, the full variable domain is DTGVSQNPRHKITKRGQNVTFRCDPISEHNRLYWYRQTLGQGPEFLTYFQNEAQLEKSRLLSDRFSAERPKGSFSTLEIQRTEQGDSAMYLCASSLRANEAFFGQGTRLTVV.

The chain carries TRBV12-3 or TRBV12-4 and TRBJ2-1, with TRBD1 matching 9 bases. The CDR3 is 13 amino acids. J gave up 8 bases and V 8 bases, and 7 bases lay outside the gene matches. CDR3 residues: CASGPGQGHEQFF. DNA of the CDR3: TGTGCCAGCGGACCGGGACAGGGCCATGAGCAGTTCTTC.